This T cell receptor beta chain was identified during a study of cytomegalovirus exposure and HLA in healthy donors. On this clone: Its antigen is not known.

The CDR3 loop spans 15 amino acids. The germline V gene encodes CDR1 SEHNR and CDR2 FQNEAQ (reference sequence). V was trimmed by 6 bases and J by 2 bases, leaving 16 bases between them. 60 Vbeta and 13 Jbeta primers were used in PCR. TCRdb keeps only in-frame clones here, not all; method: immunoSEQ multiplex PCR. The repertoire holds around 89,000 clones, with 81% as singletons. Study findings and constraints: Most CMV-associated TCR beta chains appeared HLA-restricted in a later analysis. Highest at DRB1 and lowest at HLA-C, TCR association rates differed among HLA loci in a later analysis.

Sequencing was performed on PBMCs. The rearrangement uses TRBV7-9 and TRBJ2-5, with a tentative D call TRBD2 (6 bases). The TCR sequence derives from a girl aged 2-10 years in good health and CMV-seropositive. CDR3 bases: TGTGCCAGCAGTCCTCGGGGGAACACTCAAGAGACCCAGTACTTC. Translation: CASSPRGNTQETQYF.